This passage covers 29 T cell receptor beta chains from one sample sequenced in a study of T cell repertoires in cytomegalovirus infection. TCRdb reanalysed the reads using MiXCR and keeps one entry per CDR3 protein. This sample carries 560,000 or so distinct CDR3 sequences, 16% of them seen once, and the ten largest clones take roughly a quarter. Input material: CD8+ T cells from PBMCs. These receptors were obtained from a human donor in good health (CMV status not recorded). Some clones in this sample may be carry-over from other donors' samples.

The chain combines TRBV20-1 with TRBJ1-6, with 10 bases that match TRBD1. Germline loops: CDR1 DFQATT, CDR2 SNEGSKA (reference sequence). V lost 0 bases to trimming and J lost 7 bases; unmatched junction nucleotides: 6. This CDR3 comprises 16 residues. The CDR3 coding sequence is TGCAGTGCTAGAGATATGGGGACAGGGGACAATTCACCCCTCCACTTT. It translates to CSARDMGTGDNSPLHF.

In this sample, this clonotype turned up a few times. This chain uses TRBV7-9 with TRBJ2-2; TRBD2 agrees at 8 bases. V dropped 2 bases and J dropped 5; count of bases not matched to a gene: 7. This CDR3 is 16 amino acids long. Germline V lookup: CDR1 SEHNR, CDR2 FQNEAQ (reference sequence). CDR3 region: CASSLPGGPRTGELFF. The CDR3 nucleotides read TGTGCCAGCAGCTTACCGGGGGGGCCGAGAACCGGGGAGCTGTTTTTT. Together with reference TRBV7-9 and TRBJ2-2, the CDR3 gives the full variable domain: DTGVSQNPRHKITKRGQNVTFRCDPISEHNRLYWYRQTLGQGPEFLTYFQNEAQLEKSRLLSDRFSAERPKGSFSTLEIQRTEQGDSAMYLCASSLPGGPRTGELFFGEGSRLTVL.

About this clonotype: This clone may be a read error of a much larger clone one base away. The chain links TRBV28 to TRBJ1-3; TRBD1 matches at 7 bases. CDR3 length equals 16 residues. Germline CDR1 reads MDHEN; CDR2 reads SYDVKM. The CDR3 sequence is CVSRPPPGQKRTTIYF. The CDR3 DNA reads TGTGTCAGCAGGCCGCCACCGGGACAGAAAAGAACGACCATATATTTT. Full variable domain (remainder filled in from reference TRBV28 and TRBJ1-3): DVKVTQSSRYLVKRTGEKVFLECVQDMDHENMFWYRQDPGLGLRLIYFSYDVKMKEKGDIPEGYSVSREKKERFSLILESASTNQTSMYLCVSRPPPGQKRTTIYFGEGSWLTVV.

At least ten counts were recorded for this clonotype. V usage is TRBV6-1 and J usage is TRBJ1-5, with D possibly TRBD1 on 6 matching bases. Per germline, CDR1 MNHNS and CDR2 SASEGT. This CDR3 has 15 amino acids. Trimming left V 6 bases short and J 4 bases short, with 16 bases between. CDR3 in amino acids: CASREQQGGNQPQHF. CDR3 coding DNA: TGTGCCAGCAGAGAACAACAGGGAGGAAATCAGCCCCAGCATTTT.

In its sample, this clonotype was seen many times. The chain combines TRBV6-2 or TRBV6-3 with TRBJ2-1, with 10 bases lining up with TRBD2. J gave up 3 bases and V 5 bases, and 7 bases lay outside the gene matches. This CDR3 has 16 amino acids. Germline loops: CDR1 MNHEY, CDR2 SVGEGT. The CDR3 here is CASSRSGTSVYNEQFF. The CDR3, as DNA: TGTGCCAGCAGTCGCTCCGGGACTAGCGTCTACAATGAGCAGTTCTTC.

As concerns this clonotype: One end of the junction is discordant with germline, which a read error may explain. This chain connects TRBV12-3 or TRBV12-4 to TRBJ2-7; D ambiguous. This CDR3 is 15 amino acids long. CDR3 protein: CARSLSGRISYEQYF. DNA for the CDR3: TGTGCCAGAAGTTTAAGTGGACGGATCTCCTACGAGCAGTACTTC.

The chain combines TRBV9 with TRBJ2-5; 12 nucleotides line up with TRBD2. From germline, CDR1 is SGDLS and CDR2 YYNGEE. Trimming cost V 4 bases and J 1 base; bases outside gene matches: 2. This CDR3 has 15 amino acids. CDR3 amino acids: CASSPSGGAQETQYF. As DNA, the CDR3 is TGTGCCAGCAGCCCTAGCGGGGGGGCCCAAGAGACCCAGTACTTC. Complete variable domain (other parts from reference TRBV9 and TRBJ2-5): DSGVTQTPKHLITATGQRVTLRCSPRSGDLSVYWYQQSLDQGLQFLIQYYNGEERAKGNILERFSAQQFPDLHSELNLSSLELGDSALYFCASSPSGGAQETQYFGPGTRLLVL.

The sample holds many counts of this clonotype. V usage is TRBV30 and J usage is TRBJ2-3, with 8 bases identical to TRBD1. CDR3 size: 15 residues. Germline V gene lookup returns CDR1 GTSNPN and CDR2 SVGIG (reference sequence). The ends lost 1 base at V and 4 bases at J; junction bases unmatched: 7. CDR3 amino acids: CAWSARGQGPDTQYF. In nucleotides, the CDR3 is TGTGCCTGGAGTGCTCGAGGACAGGGACCAGATACGCAGTATTTT.

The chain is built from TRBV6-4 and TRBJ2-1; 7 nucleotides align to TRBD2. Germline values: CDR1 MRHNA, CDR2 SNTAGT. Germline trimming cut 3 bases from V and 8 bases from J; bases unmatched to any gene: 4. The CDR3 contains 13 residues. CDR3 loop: CASSEFAGDEQFF. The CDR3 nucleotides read TGTGCCAGCAGTGAATTTGCGGGAGATGAGCAGTTCTTC.

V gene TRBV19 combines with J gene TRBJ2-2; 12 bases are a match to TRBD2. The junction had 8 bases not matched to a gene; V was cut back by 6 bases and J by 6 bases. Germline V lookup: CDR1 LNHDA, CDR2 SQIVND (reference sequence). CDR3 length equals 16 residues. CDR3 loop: CASRPRLAGVSGELFF. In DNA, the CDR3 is TGTGCCAGTAGGCCTCGACTAGCGGGAGTTTCCGGGGAGCTGTTTTTT.

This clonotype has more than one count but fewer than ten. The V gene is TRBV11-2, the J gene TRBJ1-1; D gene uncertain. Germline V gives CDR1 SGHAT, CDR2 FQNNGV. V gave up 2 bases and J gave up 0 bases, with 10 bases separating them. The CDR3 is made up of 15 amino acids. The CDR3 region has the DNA TGTGCCAGCAGCTTAATGTTGGGGATGAACACTGAAGCTTTCTTT. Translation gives CASSLMLGMNTEAFF.

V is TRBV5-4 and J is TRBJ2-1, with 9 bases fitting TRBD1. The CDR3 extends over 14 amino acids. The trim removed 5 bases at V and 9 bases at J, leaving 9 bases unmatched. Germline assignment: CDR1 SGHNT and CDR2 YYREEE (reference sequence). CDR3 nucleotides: TGTGCCAGCAGTTCGGGACAGGGAATGGGTGAGCAGTTCTTC. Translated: CASSSGQGMGEQFF.

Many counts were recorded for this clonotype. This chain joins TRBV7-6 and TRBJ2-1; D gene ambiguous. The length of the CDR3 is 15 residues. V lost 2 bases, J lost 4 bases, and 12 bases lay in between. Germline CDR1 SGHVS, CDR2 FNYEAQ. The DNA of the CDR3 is TGTGCCAGCAGCTTAATAATATCGAGTTACAATGAGCAGTTCTTC. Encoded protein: CASSLIISSYNEQFF.

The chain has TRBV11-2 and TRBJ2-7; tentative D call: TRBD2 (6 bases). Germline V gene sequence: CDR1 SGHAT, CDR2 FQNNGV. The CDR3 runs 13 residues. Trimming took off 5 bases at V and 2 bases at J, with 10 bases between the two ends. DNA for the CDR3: TGTGCCAGCAGCCTAGCGATTCCCTACGAGCAGTACTTC. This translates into CASSLAIPYEQYF.

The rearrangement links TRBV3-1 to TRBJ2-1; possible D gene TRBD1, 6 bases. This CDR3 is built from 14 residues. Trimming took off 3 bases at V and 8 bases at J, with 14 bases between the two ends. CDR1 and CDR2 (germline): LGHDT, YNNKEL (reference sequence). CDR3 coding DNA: TGTGCCAGCAGCCAGGGGGCGATTCGGGATGAGCAGTTCTTC. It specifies CASSQGAIRDEQFF.

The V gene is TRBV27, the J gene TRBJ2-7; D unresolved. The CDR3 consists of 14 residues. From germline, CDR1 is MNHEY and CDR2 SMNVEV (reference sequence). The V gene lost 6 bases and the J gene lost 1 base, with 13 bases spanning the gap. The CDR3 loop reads CASRRVDGSYEQYF. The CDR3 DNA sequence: TGTGCCAGCAGACGAGTCGACGGATCCTACGAGCAGTACTTC.

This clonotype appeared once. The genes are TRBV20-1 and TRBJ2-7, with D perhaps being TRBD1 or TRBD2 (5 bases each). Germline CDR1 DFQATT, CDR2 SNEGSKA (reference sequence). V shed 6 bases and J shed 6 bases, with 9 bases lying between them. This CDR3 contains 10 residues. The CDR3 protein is CSAAGAEQYF. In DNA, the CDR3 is TGCAGTGCCGCCGGGGCCGAGCAGTACTTC.

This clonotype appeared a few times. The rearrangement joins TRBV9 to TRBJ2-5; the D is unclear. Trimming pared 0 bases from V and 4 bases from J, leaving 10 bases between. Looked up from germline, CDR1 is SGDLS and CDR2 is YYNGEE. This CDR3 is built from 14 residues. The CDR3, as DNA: TGTGCCAGCAGCGTAGGGGCAGAACGAGAGACCCAGTACTTC. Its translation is CASSVGAERETQYF.

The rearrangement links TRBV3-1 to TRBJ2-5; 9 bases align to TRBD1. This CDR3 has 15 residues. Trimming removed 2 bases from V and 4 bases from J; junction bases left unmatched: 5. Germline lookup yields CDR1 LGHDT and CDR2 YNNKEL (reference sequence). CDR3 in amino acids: CASSQSQGAAETQYF. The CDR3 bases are TGTGCCAGCAGCCAATCACAGGGGGCTGCAGAGACCCAGTACTTC.

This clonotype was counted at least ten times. The CDR3 spells CASSLSASYEQYF. CDR3 nucleotide sequence: TGTGCCAGCAGTTTATCGGCCTCATACGAGCAGTACTTC. The chain carries TRBV27 and TRBJ2-7; unclear D gene. V lost 0 bases to trimming and J lost 4 bases, with 7 bases between them. The CDR3 runs 13 residues. Germline CDR1 reads MNHEY; CDR2 reads SMNVEV (reference sequence).

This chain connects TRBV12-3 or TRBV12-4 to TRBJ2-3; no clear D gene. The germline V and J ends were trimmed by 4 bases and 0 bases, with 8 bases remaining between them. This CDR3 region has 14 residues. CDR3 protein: CASSYRPSTDTQYF. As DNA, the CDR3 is TGTGCCAGCAGTTACAGACCTAGCACAGATACGCAGTATTTT.

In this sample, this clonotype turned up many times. CDR3 protein: CASMPRDGRKSEKLFF. The DNA of the CDR3 is TGTGCCAGCATGCCCCGGGACGGCCGTAAGAGTGAAAAACTGTTTTTT. The chain combines TRBV7-9 with TRBJ1-4; perhaps TRBD1 as D (5 bases). Trimming removed 7 bases at V and 7 bases at J, with 22 bases between. The CDR3 spans 16 residues. CDR1 and CDR2 from the germline V gene are SEHNR and FQNEAQ (reference sequence).

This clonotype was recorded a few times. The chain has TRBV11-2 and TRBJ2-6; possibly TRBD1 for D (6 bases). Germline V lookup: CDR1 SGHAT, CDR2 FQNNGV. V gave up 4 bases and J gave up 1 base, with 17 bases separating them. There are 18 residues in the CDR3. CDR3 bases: TGTGCCAGCAGCTCTACGCCAGGGGAACCTTCTGGGGCCAACGTCCTGACTTTC. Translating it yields CASSSTPGEPSGANVLTF.

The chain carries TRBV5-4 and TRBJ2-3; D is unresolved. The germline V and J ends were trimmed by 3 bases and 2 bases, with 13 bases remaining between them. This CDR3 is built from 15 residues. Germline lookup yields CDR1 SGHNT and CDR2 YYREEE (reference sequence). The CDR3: CASSWGWRFTDTQYF. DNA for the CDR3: TGTGCCAGCAGCTGGGGTTGGCGGTTCACAGATACGCAGTATTTT.

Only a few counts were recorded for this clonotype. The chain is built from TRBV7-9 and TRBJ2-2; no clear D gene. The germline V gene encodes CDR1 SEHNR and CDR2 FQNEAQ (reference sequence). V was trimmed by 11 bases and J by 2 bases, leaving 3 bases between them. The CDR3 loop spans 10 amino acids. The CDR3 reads CAPNTGELFF. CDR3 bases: TGTGCCCCTAACACCGGGGAGCTGTTTTTT. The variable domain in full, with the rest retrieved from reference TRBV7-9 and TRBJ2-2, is DTGVSQNPRHKITKRGQNVTFRCDPISEHNRLYWYRQTLGQGPEFLTYFQNEAQLEKSRLLSDRFSAERPKGSFSTLEIQRTEQGDSAMYLCAPNTGELFFGEGSRLTVL.

The CDR3 DNA is TGCGCCAGCAGCCAAGGGCGAGCTAGCGGGGGTACTGAGCAGTTCTTC. Its protein product is CASSQGRASGGTEQFF. V usage is TRBV4-1 and J usage is TRBJ2-1; 10 bases map to TRBD2. CDR1 and CDR2 from the germline V gene are MGHRA and YSYEKL. This CDR3 is 16 amino acids long. Trimming at V came to 1 base and at J to 9 bases, leaving 9 bases not matched to a gene.

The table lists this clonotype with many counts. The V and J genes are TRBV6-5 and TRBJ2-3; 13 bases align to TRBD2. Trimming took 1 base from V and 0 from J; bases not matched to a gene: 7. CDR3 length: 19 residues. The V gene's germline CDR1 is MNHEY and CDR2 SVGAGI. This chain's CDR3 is CASSYWTSGRVPSTDTQYF. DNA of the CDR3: TGTGCCAGCAGTTACTGGACTAGCGGGAGAGTGCCTAGCACAGATACGCAGTATTTT.

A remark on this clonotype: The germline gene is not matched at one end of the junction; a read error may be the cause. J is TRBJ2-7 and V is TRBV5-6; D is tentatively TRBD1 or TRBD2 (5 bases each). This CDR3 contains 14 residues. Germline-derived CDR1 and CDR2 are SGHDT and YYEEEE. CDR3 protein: CASRLGRGAAEQYF. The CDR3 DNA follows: TGTGCCAGCAGGTTGGGGAGAGGGGCCGCCGAGCAGTACTTC. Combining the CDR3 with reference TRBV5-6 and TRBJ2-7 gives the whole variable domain DAGVTQSPTHLIKTRGQQVTLRCSPKSGHDTVSWYQQALGQGPQFIFQYYEEEERQRGNFPDRFSGHQFPNYSSELNVNALLLGDSALYLCASRLGRGAAEQYFGPGTRLTVT.

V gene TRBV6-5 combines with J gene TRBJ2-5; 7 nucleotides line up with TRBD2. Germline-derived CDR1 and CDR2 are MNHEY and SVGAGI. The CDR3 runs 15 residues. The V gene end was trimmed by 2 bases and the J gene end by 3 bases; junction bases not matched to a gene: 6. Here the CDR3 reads CASSYQRGRKETQYF. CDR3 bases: TGTGCCAGCAGTTACCAGCGGGGCAGGAAAGAGACCCAGTACTTC.